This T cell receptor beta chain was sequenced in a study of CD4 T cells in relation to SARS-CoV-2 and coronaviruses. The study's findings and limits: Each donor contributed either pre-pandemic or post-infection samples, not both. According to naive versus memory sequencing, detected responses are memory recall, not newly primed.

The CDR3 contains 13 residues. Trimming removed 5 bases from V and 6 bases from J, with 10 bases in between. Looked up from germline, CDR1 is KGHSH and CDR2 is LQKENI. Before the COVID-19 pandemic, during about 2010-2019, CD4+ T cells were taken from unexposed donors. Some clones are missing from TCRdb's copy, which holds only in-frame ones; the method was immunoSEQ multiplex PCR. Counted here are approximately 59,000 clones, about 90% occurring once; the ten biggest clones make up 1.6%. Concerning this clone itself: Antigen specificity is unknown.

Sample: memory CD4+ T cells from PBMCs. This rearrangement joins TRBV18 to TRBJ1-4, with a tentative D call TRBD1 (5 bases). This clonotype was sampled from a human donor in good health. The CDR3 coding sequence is TGTGCCAGCTCAGCCGGACAAGATGAAAAACTGTTTTTT. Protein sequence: CASSAGQDEKLFF.